This entry describes one T cell receptor beta chain. In the study's own analysis: Amplification from reference gene primers served as the basis for estimated nucleated cell counts. Generated by immunoSEQ multiplex PCR, the TCRdb table keeps only in-frame clones and is missing some. V and J calls and clone size are given by that table; D and trimming were obtained from the DNA. The sample holds 130,000 to 150,000 clones; about four fifths are singletons and the top ten take around 5.5%. The CDR3 has 15 amino acids. Germline V lookup: CDR1 SGHRS, CDR2 YFSETQ. V shed 2 bases and J shed 5 bases, with 13 bases lying between them. This sample stems from a study of blood T cell repertoires in COVID-19. Study-level information: Specimens from acute and convalescent COVID-19 originated in the United States, Italy and Spain. The cDNA or gDNA used as material had been derived from T cells, B-cell-depleted T cells, or PBMCs.

Sample: PBMCs or T cells enriched from blood (not recorded which). The receptor's source is a man aged 40-49 years with acute COVID-19. The chain employs TRBV5-1 and TRBJ2-2, with D tentatively TRBD1 (6 bases). The CDR3 loop reads CASSFGQGSTGELFF. CDR3 DNA: TGCGCCAGCAGCTTTGGGCAGGGGAGTACCGGGGAGCTGTTTTTT.